One T cell receptor beta chain is described in this entry. Its target is not known. This specimen comes from a study of OX40 agonist ivuxolimab in advanced cancers. Overall study findings and caveats: Some of the lowest clonal expansion was seen in partial responders at 0.1-3.0 mg/kg. The CD4+ and CD8+ T cells in the blood had expanded clonally by week 6 at 0.1 to 3.0 mg/kg.

Trimming shortened V by 5 bases and J by 1 base, and 8 bases separated the two germline ends. The CDR3 loop spans 14 amino acids. Germline V lookup: CDR1 SGHAT, CDR2 FQNNGV. Some clones are missing from TCRdb's copy, which holds only in-frame ones; the method was immunoSEQ multiplex PCR. The sample lists approximately 31,000 clones, 70% to 90% occurring once. This TCR derives from an adult with an advanced solid tumor such as melanoma, head and neck, liver or kidney cancer. V gene TRBV11-2 combines with J gene TRBJ2-2, with a tentative D call TRBD2 (5 bases). Sequencing was performed on CD4+ or CD8+ T cells sorted from blood, taken in a trial of the OX40 agonist ivuxolimab. CDR3 nucleotides: TGTGCCAGCAGCCCCGGGGTGAACACCGGGGAGCTGTTTTTT. It encodes CASSPGVNTGELFF. Complete variable domain (other parts from reference TRBV11-2 and TRBJ2-2): EAGVAQSPRYKIIEKRQSVAFWCNPISGHATLYWYQQILGQGPKLLIQFQNNGVVDDSQLPKDRFSAERLKGVDSTLKIQPAKLEDSAVYLCASSPGVNTGELFFGEGSRLTVL.